A single sample is the source of the 30 T cell receptor beta chains below, sequenced in a study of tumor-infiltrating lymphocytes in primary liver carcinoma. Starting material of roughly 0.45 ug total RNA yielded TCR beta cDNA via a constant-region primer. Amplification in three nested multiplex PCR rounds with slightly modified ARM-PCR gave rise to TCR beta libraries. A C-beta reverse primer was combined with TRBV1-TRBV30 forward primers in the first two PCR rounds, and each round had about 10 cycles. TCRdb recomputed calls from the multiplex PCR reads with MiXCR, one row per CDR3 protein. The sample lists around 26,000 distinct CDR3 sequences, around three quarters occurring once. Without any cell sorting, about 19-32 mg of bulk tissue yielded co-extracted RNA and DNA. The sample was liver tumor tissue from sampling region 3. The subset denotes: tumor region T3, left-lateral pole. The receptor set was obtained from a man in his forties with primary liver carcinoma and hepatitis B virus infection.

Notes on this clonotype: A read error may account for a junction end that differs from germline. The chain links TRBV11-2 to TRBJ2-5; maybe TRBD2 (5 bases). Germline V lookup: CDR1 SGHAT, CDR2 FQNNGV. The length of the CDR3 is 18 residues. For the CDR3, the DNA is TGTGCCAGAAGCTTAGCAAGGCTAGCACTGGGAAAAAAAGAGACCCAGTACTTC. Translated: CARSLARLALGKKETQYF.

By sample fraction, this clonotype is medium-sized (0.01 to 0.1%). The genes are TRBV6-2 or TRBV6-3 and TRBJ2-1; 7 positions agree with TRBD2. The CDR3 loop spans 17 amino acids. V gave up 4 bases and J gave up 7 bases; unmatched junction bases: 16. The V gene's germline CDR1 is MNHEY and CDR2 SVGEGT. The chain's CDR3 is CASSLVASGTLKNEQFF. In DNA form, the CDR3 reads TGTGCCAGCAGTTTGGTGGCTAGCGGAACCCTTAAAAATGAGCAGTTCTTC.

This clonotype was observed at least ten times. The rearrangement joins TRBV29-1 to TRBJ1-1; D gene ambiguous. Germline V gene lookup returns CDR1 SQVTM and CDR2 ANQGSEA. This CDR3 has 14 residues. V was shortened by 4 bases and J by 4 bases, with 16 bases between the two germline ends. CDR3: CSVAGTVSGTEAFF. The CDR3 coding sequence is TGCAGCGTTGCAGGAACAGTTTCGGGCACTGAAGCTTTCTTT. Using reference TRBV29-1 and TRBJ1-1 for the parts outside the CDR3, the full variable domain is SAVISQKPSRDICQRGTSLTIQCQVDSQVTMMFWYRQQPGQSLTLIATANQGSEATYESGFVIDKFPISRPNLTFSTLTVSNMSPEDSSIYLCSVAGTVSGTEAFFGQGTRLTVV.

Notes on this clonotype: Germline and junction disagree at one end, which may indicate a read error. This chain connects TRBV6-1 to TRBJ1-5; the D gene is possibly TRBD1 (5 bases). The V gene's germline CDR1 is MNHNS and CDR2 SASEGT. The CDR3 sequence is 14 residues long. CDR3 nucleotide sequence: TGTGCCAGCAATGACAGTTATAGCAATCAGCCCAAGCATTTT. Translation gives CASNDSYSNQPKHF.

The rearrangement uses TRBV4-2 and TRBJ2-7; 12 bases match TRBD2. V shed 6 bases and J 5 bases; nucleotides not matched to a gene: 17. This CDR3 has 18 amino acids. Germline CDR1 LGHNA, CDR2 YNFKEQ. CDR3 amino acids: CASSGQPVLAGGPHEQYF. CDR3 in DNA: TGTGCCAGCAGTGGACAACCGGTACTAGCGGGAGGACCACACGAGCAGTACTTC.

The J gene is TRBJ2-2, the V gene TRBV5-6, with 10 bases lining up with TRBD1. V shed 5 bases and J 8 bases; nucleotides not matched to a gene: 9. This CDR3 has 15 residues. Germline V gene lookup returns CDR1 SGHDT and CDR2 YYEEEE. The CDR3 sequence is CASSPGTGVIGELFF. The CDR3 coding sequence is TGTGCCAGCAGTCCAGGGACAGGGGTCATTGGGGAGCTGTTTTTT. The full variable domain, with the rest looked up from reference TRBV5-6 and TRBJ2-2, is DAGVTQSPTHLIKTRGQQVTLRCSPKSGHDTVSWYQQALGQGPQFIFQYYEEEERQRGNFPDRFSGHQFPNYSSELNVNALLLGDSALYLCASSPGTGVIGELFFGEGSRLTVL.

In the case of this clonotype: Relative to the germline gene, one junction end is altered; a read error may explain this. This chain uses TRBV5-1 with TRBJ2-1; D is undetermined. CDR1 and CDR2 (germline): SGHRS, YFSETQ. The CDR3 is 15 amino acids. CDR3 nucleotides: TGCGCCAGCAGGGCCAGAGATCTAGATTACAATGAGCCGTTCTTC. Amino acids: CASRARDLDYNEPFF. The full variable domain, rest sourced from reference TRBV5-1 and TRBJ2-1, is KAGVTQTPRYLIKTRGQQVTLSCSPISGHRSVSWYQQTPGQGLQFLFEYFSETQRNKGNFPGRFSGRQFSNSRSEMNVSTLELGDSALYLCASRARDLDYNEPFFGPGTRLTVL.

The V and J genes are TRBV7-8 and TRBJ2-3; D remains ambiguous. The V gene's germline CDR1 is SGHVS and CDR2 FQNEAQ. The V gene lost 8 bases and the J gene lost 6 bases, with 15 bases spanning the gap. CDR3 size: 13 residues. The CDR3: CASLRVDEDTQYF. CDR3 bases: TGTGCCAGCTTAAGGGTGGACGAGGATACGCAGTATTTT.

A remark on this clonotype: One end of the junction varies from germline; a read error may be responsible. The rearrangement links TRBV7-9 to TRBJ2-1, with a weak D call TRBD1 (6 bases). CDR1 and CDR2 from the germline V gene are SEHNR and FQNEAQ (reference sequence). The CDR3 consists of 12 residues. The CDR3 sequence: CASSSYGTFRLF. CDR3 coding DNA: TGTGCCAGCAGTTCTTACGGGACATTCCGGCTCTTT.

Regarding this clonotype: At one end, the junction sequence differs from germline, possibly due to a read error. J is TRBJ1-2 and V is TRBV7-9; D not resolved. This CDR3 is built from 16 residues. Germline values: CDR1 SEHNR, CDR2 FQNEAQ (reference sequence). CDR3 nucleotide sequence: TGTGCAAGCAGCCCCGAGGGCAGGCTGTCCCAGAATGGCTATGCCTTC. Amino acids: CASSPEGRLSQNGYAF. Full variable domain (remainder filled in from reference TRBV7-9 and TRBJ1-2): DTGVSQNPRHKITKRGQNVTFRCDPISEHNRLYWYRQTLGQGPEFLTYFQNEAQLEKSRLLSDRFSAERPKGSFSTLEIQRTEQGDSAMYLCASSPEGRLSQNGYAFGSGTRLTVV.

On this clonotype: The junction and the germline gene differ at one end; a read error may be behind it. The chain carries TRBV11-2 and TRBJ2-1; D is unresolved. From germline, CDR1 is SGHAT and CDR2 FQNNGV. This CDR3 has 14 residues. The CDR3 loop is CASSLYWLISERFF. CDR3 bases: TGTGCCAGCAGCTTATACTGGCTAATTAGTGAGCGGTTCTTC. The full variable domain, in which reference TRBV11-2 and TRBJ2-1 provide the parts outside the CDR3, is EAGVAQSPRYKIIEKRQSVAFWCNPISGHATLYWYQQILGQGPKLLIQFQNNGVVDDSQLPKDRFSAERLKGVDSTLKIQPAKLEDSAVYLCASSLYWLISERFFGPGTRLTVL.

On this clonotype itself: At one end the junction does not follow the germline gene, possibly because of a read error. The chain uses TRBV4-1 and TRBJ1-2, with TRBD1 matching 8 bases. The CDR3 has 14 amino acids. Germline CDR1 is MGHRA and CDR2 is YSYEKL. CDR3 loop: CAGSQGDRNYGYTF. CDR3 bases: TGCGCAGGTAGCCAAGGGGACAGGAACTATGGCTACACATTC.

With regard to this clonotype: Lacking the conserved final phenylalanine or tryptophan, this CDR3 likely reflects a read error. The genes are TRBV6-2 or TRBV6-3 and TRBJ2-1; possible D gene TRBD2, 6 bases. Germline CDR1 and CDR2: MNHEY and SVGEGT. The CDR3 has 14 residues. CDR3 amino acids: CASKGGTDYNEQFL. DNA of the CDR3: TGTGCCAGCAAGGGCGGGACTGACTACAATGAACAGTTCTTA.

Regarding this clonotype: Compared with germline, one end of the junction differs, possibly owing to a read error. J is TRBJ1-1 and V is TRBV11-2; 7 bases fit TRBD1. This CDR3 contains 15 residues. The germline gives CDR1 SGHAT, CDR2 FQNNGV. The CDR3 region is CTSSSMQGGNTEAFF. The CDR3 coding sequence is TGTACCAGCAGTTCAATGCAGGGGGGGAACACTGAAGCTTTCTTT.

With regard to this clonotype: At one end, the junction sequence differs from germline, possibly due to a read error. The chain employs TRBV12-3 or TRBV12-4 and TRBJ2-7; D possibly uses TRBD1 or TRBD2 (5 bases each). The CDR3 runs to 15 residues. The CDR3 region is CDSSLGTGSNYEQYF. The CDR3 DNA follows: TGTGACAGCAGTCTAGGGACGGGCTCGAACTACGAGCAGTACTTC.

With respect to this clonotype: Because the CDR3 is missing its conserved closing phenylalanine or tryptophan, this is likely a read error. The chain combines TRBV6-1 with TRBJ2-1; D is ambiguous. This CDR3 contains 13 residues. Germline CDR1 MNHNS, CDR2 SASEGT. In nucleotides, the CDR3 is TGCGCCAGCATGCTAAATCAACACAATGAGCAGTTCATC. This sequence encodes CASMLNQHNEQFI.

Note on this clonotype: One end of the junction fails to match germline, which may point to a read error. V gene TRBV6-5 combines with J gene TRBJ1-2, with unresolved D. This CDR3 region has 14 residues. CDR1 and CDR2 (germline): MNHEY, SVGAGI. The CDR3 reads CASSQKGRSRGYTF. The CDR3 region has the DNA TGTGCCAGCAGTCAGAAAGGCAGGTCGAGAGGCTACACCTTT.

Points on this clonotype: A much more abundant neighbour one base away suggests this may be a read error. The chain joins TRBV18 to TRBJ2-1; TRBD2 might be the D (6 bases). This CDR3 is built from 16 residues. V lost 1 base to trimming and J lost 4 bases, with 14 bases between them. Germline V gene data show CDR1 as KGHSH and CDR2 as LQKENI. The CDR3 coding sequence is TGTGCCAGCTCACCACTAGACGGCAGCGGGTACAATGAGCAGTTCTTC. Encoded protein: CASSPLDGSGYNEQFF.

This clonotype was recorded only once. At one end the junction does not follow the germline gene, possibly because of a read error. V is TRBV29-1 and J is TRBJ2-7; 7 nucleotides match TRBD1. CDR3 length: 15 amino acids. The germline V gene has CDR1 SQVTM and CDR2 ANQGSEA. The CDR3 loop reads CSVGTLQGVNYEQHF. The CDR3 nucleotides are TGCAGTGTTGGGACCCTGCAGGGGGTAAACTACGAGCAGCACTTC.

This clonotype was recorded a few times. Relative to the germline gene, one junction end is altered; a read error may explain this. This chain uses TRBV7-9 with TRBJ2-1, with a weak D call TRBD2 (6 bases). Germline V gene sequence: CDR1 SEHNR, CDR2 FQNEAQ (reference sequence). This CDR3 is 16 amino acids long. The CDR3 loop reads CASCSPTSRRGNEHFF. For the CDR3, the DNA is TGTGCCAGCTGCTCGCCAACTAGCAGGAGGGGAAATGAGCACTTCTTC.

The rearrangement joins TRBV6-6 to TRBJ2-3; 13 nucleotides line up with TRBD2. The CDR3 length is 17 residues. The germline gives CDR1 MNHNY, CDR2 SVGAGI (reference sequence). V was clipped by 8 bases and J by 7 bases; unmatched bases: 15. The CDR3 sequence: CASGPPTSGRRTNTQYF. The CDR3 region has the DNA TGTGCCAGCGGACCCCCGACTAGCGGGAGGAGAACAAATACGCAGTATTTT.

Ten or more counts support this clonotype. The chain combines TRBV7-9 with TRBJ2-7, with TRBD2 identical over 14 bases. Germline lookup yields CDR1 SEHNR and CDR2 FQNEAQ (reference sequence). The CDR3 contains 19 residues. V lost 1 base, J lost 4 bases, and 12 bases stayed unmatched. This CDR3 reads CASSLGPGTSGSFYYEQYF. In DNA form, the CDR3 reads TGTGCCAGCAGCTTAGGTCCCGGGACTAGCGGGAGTTTCTATTACGAGCAGTACTTC.

The J gene is TRBJ2-3, the V gene TRBV4-2; 10 bases line up with TRBD2. CDR1 and CDR2 from the germline V gene are LGHNA and YNFKEQ. The CDR3 runs to 18 residues. V lost 4 bases, J lost 3 bases, and 13 bases stayed unmatched. The CDR3 DNA sequence: TGTGCCAGCAGCCTATTGGTGCTTCTAGCGGGGGCGACAGATACGCAGTATTTT. Protein product: CASSLLVLLAGATDTQYF.

Turning to this clonotype: One end of the junction is discordant with germline, which a read error may explain. V and J are TRBV4-1 and TRBJ2-3; TRBD1 agrees at 7 bases. This CDR3 region has 16 residues. The V gene's germline CDR1 is MGHRA and CDR2 YSYEKL. The CDR3 DNA reads TGCGCCATCAGCCAAGACGGGACAGTTAACACAGATACGCAGTATTTT. Encoded protein: CAISQDGTVNTDTQYF.

In its sample, this clonotype was seen a few times. Germline is not matched at one junction end, which may reflect a read error. The chain carries TRBV4-2 and TRBJ2-3; D tentatively fits TRBD1 or TRBD2 (5 bases each). Germline CDR1 is LGHNA and CDR2 is YNFKEQ. There are 15 residues in the CDR3. The CDR3 nucleotides are TGTGCCAGCAGCCAAGGGAAGGGAGTGACAGATACGCACTATTTC. It encodes CASSQGKGVTDTHYF.

CDR3 DNA sequence: TGTGCCTGGACCTACCGGACCATCAATGAGGAGTGGTTCTTC. Translating gives CAWTYRTINEEWFF. The rearrangement joins TRBV30 to TRBJ2-1; unclear D gene. Trimming removed 4 bases from V and 15 bases from J, with 25 bases in between. The CDR3 is made up of 14 amino acids. CDR1 is GTSNPN, CDR2 SVGIG, per germline (reference sequence).

In regard to this clonotype: The junction departs from germline at one end; a sequencing error may be responsible. The genes are TRBV11-2 and TRBJ2-7; D is unresolved. Per the germline V gene, CDR1 is SGHAT and CDR2 is FQNNGV. The CDR3 extends over 15 amino acids. DNA of the CDR3: TGTGCCAGCAGCTTAGAGTCCGGGTTCTCTGGCGAGCAATATTTC. Its translation is CASSLESGFSGEQYF.

This clonotype was observed a handful of times. The rearrangement uses TRBV19 and TRBJ1-2; unclear D gene. The CDR3 runs to 11 residues. Trimming left V 5 bases short and J 9 bases short, with 10 bases between. CDR1 LNHDA and CDR2 SQIVND come from the germline V gene (reference sequence). CDR3 sequence reads: CASSYGSRYTF. CDR3 bases: TGTGCCAGTAGTTATGGCAGCCGCTACACCTTC.

Remarks on this clonotype: Sequence at one end of the junction differs from germline and may be a read error. The chain is built from TRBV11-2 and TRBJ2-3, with 8 bases aligning to TRBD2. The CDR3 loop spans 15 amino acids. Germline loops: CDR1 SGHAT, CDR2 FQNNGV. The CDR3 sequence: CTSSIVTSGTDTQYF. CDR3 nucleotides: TGTACCAGCAGCATCGTGACTAGCGGCACAGATACGCAGTATTTT.

A remark on this clonotype: One junction end does not reproduce the germline sequence, and a read error may be involved. The CDR3 here is CSIFSNSYAQYF. CDR3 in DNA: TGCAGCATATTCAGCAACTCCTACGCGCAGTACTTC. This rearrangement joins TRBV29-1 to TRBJ2-7; D remains ambiguous. Germline CDR1 SQVTM, CDR2 ANQGSEA. The CDR3 consists of 12 residues.